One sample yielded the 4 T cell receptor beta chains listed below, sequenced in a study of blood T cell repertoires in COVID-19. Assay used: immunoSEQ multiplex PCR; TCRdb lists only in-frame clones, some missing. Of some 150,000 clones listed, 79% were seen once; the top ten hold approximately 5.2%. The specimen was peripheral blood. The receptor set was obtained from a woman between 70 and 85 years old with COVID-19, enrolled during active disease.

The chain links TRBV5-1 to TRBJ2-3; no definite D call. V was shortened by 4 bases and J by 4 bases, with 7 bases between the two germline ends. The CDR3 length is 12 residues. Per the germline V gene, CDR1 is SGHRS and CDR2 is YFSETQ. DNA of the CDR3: TGCGCCAGCAGCCCCTCCTCAGATACGCAGTATTTT. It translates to CASSPSSDTQYF.

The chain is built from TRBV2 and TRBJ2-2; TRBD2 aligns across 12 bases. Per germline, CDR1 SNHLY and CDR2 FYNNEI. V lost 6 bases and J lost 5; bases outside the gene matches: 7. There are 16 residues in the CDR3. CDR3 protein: CASRPLAGGLTGELFF. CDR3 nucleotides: TGTGCCAGCAGGCCCCTAGCGGGGGGGCTAACCGGGGAGCTGTTTTTT.

DNA of the CDR3: TGTGCCTGGGCCGGGGGTAGGGTGGACGAGCAGTACTTC. Translation: CAWAGGRVDEQYF. This chain links TRBV30 with TRBJ2-7, with D possibly matching TRBD2 (6 bases). Trimming stripped 5 bases from V and 5 bases from J, with 16 bases between. CDR3 length: 13 amino acids. The V gene's germline CDR1 is GTSNPN and CDR2 SVGIG (reference sequence).

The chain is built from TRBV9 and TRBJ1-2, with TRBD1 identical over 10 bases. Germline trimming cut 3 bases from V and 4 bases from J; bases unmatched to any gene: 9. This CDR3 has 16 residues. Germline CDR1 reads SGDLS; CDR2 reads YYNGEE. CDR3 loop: CASSAQTGGGSYGYTF. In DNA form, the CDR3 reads TGTGCCAGCAGCGCCCAGACAGGGGGCGGGAGCTATGGCTACACCTTC.